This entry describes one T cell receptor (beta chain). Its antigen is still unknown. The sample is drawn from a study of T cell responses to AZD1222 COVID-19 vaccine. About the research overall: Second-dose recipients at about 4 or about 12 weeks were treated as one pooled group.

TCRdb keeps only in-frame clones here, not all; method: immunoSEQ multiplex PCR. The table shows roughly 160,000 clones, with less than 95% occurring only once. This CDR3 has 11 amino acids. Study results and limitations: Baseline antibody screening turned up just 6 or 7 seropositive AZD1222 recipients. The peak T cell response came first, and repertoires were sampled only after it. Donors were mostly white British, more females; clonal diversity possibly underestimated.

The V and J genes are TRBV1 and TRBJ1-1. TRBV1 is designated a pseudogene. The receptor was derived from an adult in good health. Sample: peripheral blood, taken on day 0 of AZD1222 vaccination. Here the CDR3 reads CTSSQLVEAFF. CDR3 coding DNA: TGCACCAGCAGCCAGTTAGTTGAAGCTTTCTTT.